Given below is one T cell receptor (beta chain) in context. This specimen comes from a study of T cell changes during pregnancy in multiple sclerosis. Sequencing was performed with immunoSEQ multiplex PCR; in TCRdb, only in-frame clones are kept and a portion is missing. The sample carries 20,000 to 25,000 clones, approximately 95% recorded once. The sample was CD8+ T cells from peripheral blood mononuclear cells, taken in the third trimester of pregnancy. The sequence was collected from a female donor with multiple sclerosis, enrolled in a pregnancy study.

The CDR3 nucleotides read TGCGCCAGCAGCCGCAATAGCGGGGCCTACAATGAGCAGTTCTTC. This codes for CASSRNSGAYNEQFF. The V gene is TRBV4-3, the J gene TRBJ2-1, with TRBD2 matching over 8 bases. This CDR3 comprises 15 residues. With 4 bases clipped from V and 2 bases from J, the junction kept 4 bases outside the gene matches. Germline loops: CDR1 LGHNA, CDR2 YSLEER.